This T cell receptor (beta chain) was sequenced for a study of radiotherapy plus CTLA-4 blockade in lung cancer. Study observations and caveats: Subsequent to radiotherapy plus ipilimumab, tumor-derived TCR clones underwent expansion in blood. Response was reportedly best predicted by early blood T cell clone dynamics, with interferon-beta.

Repertoires were generated with immunoSEQ multiplex PCR, while TCRdb's copy carries only in-frame clones and drops some. The sample lists about 60,000 clones; over 65% were seen once. Focal radiation was given together with CTLA-4 blockade (ipilimumab) to patients with chemo-refractory metastatic non-small-cell lung cancer. To note about this clone: Its target is unknown.

Trimming shortened V by 0 bases and J by 2 bases, and 17 bases separated the two germline ends. The CDR3 has 17 residues. Germline-derived CDR1 and CDR2 are SGHTS and YDEGEE. The origin of this receptor is a human donor with non-small cell lung cancer who had a partial response to radiotherapy plus ipilimumab. The starting material was peripheral blood, obtained from a patient treated with radiotherapy plus ipilimumab. The rearrangement uses TRBV5-8 and TRBJ2-5, with D possibly matching TRBD2 (7 bases). The CDR3 nucleotides read TGTGCCAGCAGCTTGGGGCAGGGGACTATAGGGCAAGAGACCCAGTACTTC. Its protein product is CASSLGQGTIGQETQYF.